These T cell receptor beta chains were read from a single sample in a study of T-cell memory formation after mild COVID-19. TCRdb re-analysed the 5' RACE reads in MiXCR, keeping a single row per CDR3 protein. The sample contains around 500,000 distinct CDR3 sequences, about 20% of which appear only once. The source material was PBMCs or a T cell subset sorted from them (not recorded which). The receptors were sampled from an adult woman who had mild COVID-19 (a few samples of this study predate the infection). Cell type and time point are not known. CDR3s include the opening cysteine and the closing phenylalanine or tryptophan. The order of the fields is clone size, J gene, V gene, D gene, CDR3 protein, CDR3 DNA. The D gene is left open where the match is weak. Size tells how often a clone was seen (once, few, many) or the class of an expanded clone, and some rows leave it out.

-	TRBJ2-2	TRBV6-2/TRBV6-3	-	CASSLGGTGTGELFF	TGTGCCAGCAGTTTAGGTGGGACGGGCACCGGGGAGCTGTTTTTT
-	TRBJ1-2	TRBV30	-	CAWQQGSYGYTF	TGTGCCTGGCAACAGGGAAGCTATGGCTACACCTTC
-	TRBJ2-1	TRBV4-1	TRBD2	CASSQTSGGADNEQFF	TGCGCCAGCAGCCAGACTAGCGGGGGGGCCGATAATGAGCAGTTCTTC
-	TRBJ1-2	TRBV7-8	-	CASSLRRGAAGSGYTF	TGTGCCAGCAGCTTACGTCGGGGGGCCGCTGGAAGCGGCTACACCTTC
few	TRBJ1-3	TRBV28	-	CASSRSGSYSGNTIYF	TGTGCCAGCAGTAGATCTGGGTCCTACTCTGGAAACACCATATATTTT
-	TRBJ2-2	TRBV29-1	-	CSVWDANSAGELFF	TGCAGCGTCTGGGACGCTAACTCGGCCGGGGAGCTGTTTTTT
-	TRBJ2-5	TRBV7-2	-	CASSLTGHGIETQYF	TGTGCCAGCAGCTTGACGGGACACGGCATAGAGACCCAGTACTTC
few	TRBJ2-1	TRBV6-5	TRBD2	CASSYGGGRGNEQFF	TGTGCCAGCAGTTACGGCGGGGGGCGAGGCAATGAGCAGTTCTTC
few	TRBJ1-4	TRBV20-1	-	CSGWTEDEKLFF	TGCAGTGGGTGGACAGAGGATGAAAAACTGTTTTTT
many	TRBJ2-7	TRBV20-1	TRBD2	CSAWDYSRYEQYF	TGCAGTGCTTGGGACTATTCGCGCTACGAGCAGTACTTC
-	TRBJ2-5	TRBV30	-	CAWTSPVGQETQYF	TGTGCCTGGACATCCCCAGTGGGCCAGGAGACCCAGTACTTC
-	TRBJ2-1	TRBV6-5	TRBD1	CASSGTGSRYNEQFF	TGTGCCAGCAGCGGGACAGGGAGTCGGTACAATGAGCAGTTCTTC
few	TRBJ2-1	TRBV7-9	TRBD2	CASSLEPAGRYNEQFF	TGTGCCAGCAGCTTAGAGCCAGCGGGAAGGTACAATGAGCAGTTCTTC
-	TRBJ1-5	TRBV6-1	TRBD1	CATNTGAGNQPQHF	TGTGCCACCAATACAGGGGCTGGCAATCAGCCCCAGCATTTT
few	TRBJ1-2	TRBV4-3	-	CASSQDPSGQGRGYGYTF	TGCGCCAGCAGCCAAGACCCCTCAGGGCAGGGGAGAGGCTATGGCTACACCTTC
few	TRBJ2-7	TRBV12-3/TRBV12-4	-	CASSLGQAYSYEQYF	TGTGCCAGCAGTTTAGGGCAGGCGTACTCCTACGAGCAGTACTTC
-	TRBJ1-1	TRBV6-1	-	CASSITQQGTVEAFF	TGTGCCAGCAGTATAACTCAGCAAGGGACGGTGGAAGCTTTCTTT
-	TRBJ1-1	TRBV5-1	-	CASQNGQLNTEAFF	TGCGCCAGTCAAAACGGACAGCTGAACACTGAAGCTTTCTTT
many	TRBJ2-1	TRBV19	-	CASSRGLTDYNEQFF	TGTGCCAGTAGTAGAGGACTTACAGACTACAATGAGCAGTTCTTC
-	TRBJ2-2	TRBV12-3/TRBV12-4	-	CASSPSAPNTGELFF	TGTGCCAGCAGTCCGAGTGCTCCGAACACCGGGGAGCTGTTTTTT
once	TRBJ2-3	TRBV10-3	-	CAISESGLSISTDTQYF	TGTGCCATCAGTGAGTCTGGGCTATCCATTAGCACAGATACGCAGTATTTT
few	TRBJ2-5	TRBV18	-	CASSPRTSVQETQYF	TGTGCCAGCTCACCACGGACCAGCGTCCAAGAGACCCAGTACTTC
once	TRBJ2-7	TRBV5-1	-	CASRYHTQGAYEQYF	TGCGCCAGCAGGTACCACACACAGGGCGCCTACGAGCAGTACTTC
many	TRBJ1-2	TRBV12-3/TRBV12-4	-	CASSLSGNYGYTF	TGTGCCAGCAGTTTGTCCGGTAACTATGGCTACACCTTC
-	TRBJ2-3	TRBV6-6	-	CASSYESILGTDTQYF	TGTGCCAGCAGTTACGAGTCGATCCTGGGCACAGATACGCAGTATTTT
few	TRBJ2-2	TRBV2	-	CASKGYLPTGELFF	TGTGCCAGCAAAGGCTACCTACCCACCGGGGAGCTGTTTTTT
few	TRBJ1-2	TRBV6-1	-	CASSEEEGDYGYTF	TGTGCCAGCAGTGAAGAGGAGGGAGACTATGGCTACACCTTC
-	TRBJ2-7	TRBV6-1	TRBD1	CASRLQGALDEQYF	TGTGCCAGCAGATTACAGGGGGCCCTTGACGAGCAGTACTTC
-	TRBJ1-1	TRBV5-6	-	CASSFRVTDGTEAFF	TGTGCCAGCAGCTTCAGGGTCACTGACGGCACTGAAGCTTTCTTT
few	TRBJ2-3	TRBV7-2	TRBD2	CASSSTSGRQDTQYF	TGTGCCAGCAGCTCAACTAGCGGGAGGCAAGATACGCAGTATTTT
many	TRBJ1-5	TRBV6-2/TRBV6-3	-	CASSRGNYQPQHF	TGTGCCAGCAGCAGGGGCAATTATCAGCCCCAGCATTTT
-	TRBJ1-2	TRBV15	-	CATSSSENYGYTF	TGTGCCACCAGCAGCTCAGAGAACTATGGCTACACCTTC
few	TRBJ2-1	TRBV10-3	-	CAISEAGPFNEQFF	TGTGCCATCAGTGAGGCGGGACCATTCAATGAGCAGTTCTTC
few	TRBJ2-1	TRBV5-4	TRBD2	CASSWAGTSGDEQFF	TGTGCCAGCAGCTGGGCCGGGACTAGCGGGGATGAGCAGTTCTTC
-	TRBJ2-2	TRBV4-1	-	CASSQDRSRAANTGELFF	TGCGCCAGCAGCCAAGATAGGTCGAGGGCAGCGAACACCGGGGAGCTGTTTTTT
many	TRBJ1-5	TRBV12-3/TRBV12-4	TRBD1	CASSLTGGYQPQHF	TGTGCCAGCAGTTTAACAGGGGGCTATCAGCCCCAGCATTTT
many	TRBJ2-7	TRBV18	TRBD1	CASSRMTGYEQYF	TGTGCCAGCTCACGGATGACAGGGTACGAGCAGTACTTC
-	TRBJ1-1	TRBV5-6	-	CASSLGLSTRAFF	TGTGCCAGCAGCTTGGGGTTGAGCACGAGAGCTTTCTTT
-	TRBJ2-1	TRBV24-1	-	CATSKGEVSGDEQFF	TGTGCCACTAGTAAGGGCGAGGTCTCCGGGGATGAGCAGTTCTTC
-	TRBJ2-5	TRBV12-3/TRBV12-4	TRBD2	CASMGGSGQETQYF	TGTGCCAGCATGGGCGGGAGTGGACAAGAGACCCAGTACTTC
-	TRBJ2-3	TRBV29-1	-	CSVESGIPDTQYF	TGCAGCGTTGAGAGTGGAATTCCAGATACGCAGTATTTT
few	TRBJ2-1	TRBV14	TRBD2	CASSQPRTSGSINEQFF	TGTGCCAGCAGCCAACCCAGAACTAGCGGGAGTATAAATGAGCAGTTCTTC
few	TRBJ2-7	TRBV25-1	TRBD1	CASSEFGTGPGGEQYF	TGTGCCAGCAGTGAATTTGGGACAGGGCCAGGGGGCGAGCAGTACTTC
few	TRBJ2-2	TRBV6-5	-	CASRKSVGDTGELFF	TGTGCCAGCAGAAAATCCGTAGGGGACACCGGGGAGCTGTTTTTT
few	TRBJ2-5	TRBV5-1	-	CASSQDTSAGETQYF	TGCGCCAGCAGCCAGGACACCTCGGCAGGAGAGACCCAGTACTTC
few	TRBJ2-7	TRBV7-2	-	CASSFSPLLNEQYF	TGTGCCAGCAGCTTTTCCCCACTCCTTAACGAGCAGTACTTC
-	TRBJ2-3	TRBV3-1	TRBD2	CASSPGLVPYF	TGTGCCAGCAGCCCCGGACTAGTTCCGTATTTT
few	TRBJ1-2	TRBV7-9	-	CASSPSDGSIYGYTF	TGTGCCAGCAGCCCATCGGACGGATCCATCTATGGCTACACCTTC
-	TRBJ1-6	TRBV20-1	-	CSARDLSPGSSYNSPLHF	TGCAGTGCTAGAGATTTGTCCCCAGGAAGCTCCTATAATTCACCCCTCCACTTT
-	TRBJ2-7	TRBV12-3/TRBV12-4	TRBD2	CASSLDPRLAGRKVSYEQYF	TGTGCCAGCAGTTTAGATCCGCGACTAGCGGGACGTAAAGTATCCTACGAGCAGTACTTC
-	TRBJ1-2	TRBV5-1	TRBD1	CASSSNPGQGGYGYTF	TGCGCCAGCAGCTCTAATCCGGGACAGGGAGGTTACGGCTACACCTTC
many	TRBJ2-1	TRBV20-1	-	CSASTKTLGYEQFF	TGCAGTGCTAGTACTAAGACGCTAGGCTATGAGCAGTTCTTC
-	TRBJ2-3	TRBV20-1	-	CSASEGSDTQYF	TGCAGTGCCAGCGAAGGTTCAGATACGCAGTATTTT
few	TRBJ2-3	TRBV5-4	-	CASSLKGQPADTQYF	TGTGCCAGCAGCTTGAAAGGACAGCCCGCAGATACGCAGTATTTT
few	TRBJ2-1	TRBV7-8	-	CASSLTGGDESNEQFF	TGTGCCAGCAGCTTAACTGGCGGGGACGAGTCCAATGAGCAGTTCTTC
-	TRBJ2-3	TRBV4-3	-	CASSQATLWRDTQYF	TGCGCCAGCAGCCAAGCGACTCTGTGGCGCGATACGCAGTATTTT
few	TRBJ1-1	TRBV20-1	-	CSGGGGAYTEAFF	TGCAGTGGGGGGGGAGGGGCCTATACTGAAGCTTTCTTT
few	TRBJ2-7	TRBV27	-	CASGPSRGRGNYEQYF	TGTGCCAGCGGACCTTCCCGGGGAAGGGGGAACTACGAGCAGTACTTC
-	TRBJ1-1	TRBV12-3/TRBV12-4	-	CASTPGRVRTEAFF	TGTGCCAGCACCCCCGGGAGGGTGAGGACTGAAGCTTTCTTT
-	TRBJ2-7	TRBV5-1	-	CASGESHGYEQYF	TGCGCCAGCGGGGAATCACACGGCTACGAGCAGTACTTC